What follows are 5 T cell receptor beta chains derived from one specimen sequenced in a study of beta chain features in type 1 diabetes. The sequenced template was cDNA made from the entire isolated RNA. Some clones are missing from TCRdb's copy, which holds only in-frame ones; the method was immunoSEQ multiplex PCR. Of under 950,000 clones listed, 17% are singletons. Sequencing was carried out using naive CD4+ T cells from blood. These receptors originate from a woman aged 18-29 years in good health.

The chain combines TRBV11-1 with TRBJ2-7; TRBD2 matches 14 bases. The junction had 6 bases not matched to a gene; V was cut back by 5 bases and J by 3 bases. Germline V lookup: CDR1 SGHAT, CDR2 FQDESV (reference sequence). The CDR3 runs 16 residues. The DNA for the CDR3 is TGTGCCAGCAGCAAGGGGGGGACTAGCGGGAGCTACGAGCAGTACTTC. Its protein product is CASSKGGTSGSYEQYF.

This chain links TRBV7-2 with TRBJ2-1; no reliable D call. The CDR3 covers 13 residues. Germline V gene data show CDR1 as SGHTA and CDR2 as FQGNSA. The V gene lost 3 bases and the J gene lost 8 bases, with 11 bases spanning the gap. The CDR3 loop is CASSFVGNYEQFF. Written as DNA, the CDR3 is TGTGCCAGCAGCTTCGTAGGAAATTATGAGCAGTTCTTC.

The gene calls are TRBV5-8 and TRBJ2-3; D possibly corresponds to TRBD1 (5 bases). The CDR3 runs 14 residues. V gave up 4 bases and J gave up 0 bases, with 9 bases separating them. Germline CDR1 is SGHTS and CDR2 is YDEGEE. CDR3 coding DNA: TGTGCCAGCAGCCCCAGGGCCAGCACAGATACGCAGTATTTT. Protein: CASSPRASTDTQYF.

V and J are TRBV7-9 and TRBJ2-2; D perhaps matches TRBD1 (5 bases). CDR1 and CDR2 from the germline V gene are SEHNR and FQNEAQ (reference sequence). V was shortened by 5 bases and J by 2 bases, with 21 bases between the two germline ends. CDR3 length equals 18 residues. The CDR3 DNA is TGTGCCAGCAGCCGATCCCGGCCACAGGAGAAAAACACCGGGGAGCTGTTTTTT. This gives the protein CASSRSRPQEKNTGELFF.

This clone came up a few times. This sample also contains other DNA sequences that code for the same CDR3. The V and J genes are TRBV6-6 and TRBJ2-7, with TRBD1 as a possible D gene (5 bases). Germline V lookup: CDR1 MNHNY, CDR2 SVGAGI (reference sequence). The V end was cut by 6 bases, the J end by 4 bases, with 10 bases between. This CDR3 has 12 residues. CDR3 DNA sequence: TGTGCCAGCAGGCGAGACAGTTACGAGCAGTACTTC. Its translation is CASRRDSYEQYF.